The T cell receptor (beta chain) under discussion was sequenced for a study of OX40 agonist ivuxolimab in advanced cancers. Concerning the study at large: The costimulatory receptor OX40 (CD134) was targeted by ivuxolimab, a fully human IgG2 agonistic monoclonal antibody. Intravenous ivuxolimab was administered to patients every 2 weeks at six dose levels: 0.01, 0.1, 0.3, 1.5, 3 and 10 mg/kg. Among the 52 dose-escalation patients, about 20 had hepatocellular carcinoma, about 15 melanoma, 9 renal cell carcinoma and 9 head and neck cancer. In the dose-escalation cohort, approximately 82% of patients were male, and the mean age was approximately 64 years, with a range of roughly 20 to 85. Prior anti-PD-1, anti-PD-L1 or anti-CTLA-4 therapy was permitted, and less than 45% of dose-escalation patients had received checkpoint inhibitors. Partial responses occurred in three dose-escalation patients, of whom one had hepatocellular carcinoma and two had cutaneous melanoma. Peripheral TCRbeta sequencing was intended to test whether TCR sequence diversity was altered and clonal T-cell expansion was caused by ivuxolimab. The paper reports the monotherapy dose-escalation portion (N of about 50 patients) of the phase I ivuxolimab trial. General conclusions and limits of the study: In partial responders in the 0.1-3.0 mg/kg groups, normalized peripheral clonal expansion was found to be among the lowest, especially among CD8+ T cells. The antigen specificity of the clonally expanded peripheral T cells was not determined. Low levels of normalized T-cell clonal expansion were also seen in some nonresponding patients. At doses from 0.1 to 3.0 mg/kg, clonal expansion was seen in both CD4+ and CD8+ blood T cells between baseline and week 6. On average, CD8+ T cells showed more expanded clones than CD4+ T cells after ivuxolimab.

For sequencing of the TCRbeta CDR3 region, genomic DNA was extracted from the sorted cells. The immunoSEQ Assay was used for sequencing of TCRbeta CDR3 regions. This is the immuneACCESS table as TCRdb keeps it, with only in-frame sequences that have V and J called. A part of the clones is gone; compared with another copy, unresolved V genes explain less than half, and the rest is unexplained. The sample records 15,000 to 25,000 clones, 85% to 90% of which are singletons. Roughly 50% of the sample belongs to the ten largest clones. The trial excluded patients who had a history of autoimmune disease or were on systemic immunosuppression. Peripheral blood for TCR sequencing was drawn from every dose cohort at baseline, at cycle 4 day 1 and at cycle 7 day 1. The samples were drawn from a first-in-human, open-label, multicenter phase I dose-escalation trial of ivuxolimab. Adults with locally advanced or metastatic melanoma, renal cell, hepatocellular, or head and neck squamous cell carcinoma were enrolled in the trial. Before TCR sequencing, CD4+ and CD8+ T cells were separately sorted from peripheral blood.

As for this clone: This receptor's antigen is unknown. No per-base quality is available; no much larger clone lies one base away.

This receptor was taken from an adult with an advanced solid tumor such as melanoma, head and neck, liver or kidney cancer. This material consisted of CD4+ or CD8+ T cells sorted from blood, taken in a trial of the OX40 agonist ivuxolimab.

The CDR3 amino acid sequence is: CASSQTEGTGDEQYF. The bases read TGTGCCAGCAGTCAGACTGAAGGGACAGGGGACGAGCAGTACTTC. The chain links TRBV11-2 with TRBJ2-7; TRBD1 agrees with 10 junctional bases. Trimming takes 6 bases off V and 5 bases off J; junction bases not matched to a gene: 10. Reading the germline V gene gives CDR1 SGHAT and CDR2 FQNNGV. From the cysteine through the phenylalanine, the CDR3 covers 15 amino acids. The retained sequence is limited to the CDR3, 45 bases, with the frame set at the first base.